This T cell receptor beta chain was observed in a study of blood T cell repertoires in COVID-19. Method: immunoSEQ multiplex PCR; TCRdb's copy keeps in-frame clones and lacks some. The data show around 65,000 clones, around three quarters seen once. Germline V gene lookup returns CDR1 DFQATT and CDR2 SNEGSKA (reference sequence). The CDR3 has 11 amino acids. The ends were cut back, 6 bases at V and 5 bases at J, with 10 bases in the middle. The chain recombines TRBV20-1 with TRBJ1-2; D uncertain. The clonotype was recovered from a man aged 60-69 years with acute or convalescent COVID-19. The sample comprised peripheral blood. The CDR3 bases are TGCAGTGCAGGGAGACGATATGGCTACACCTTC. It yields the protein CSAGRRYGYTF.